The sequence of this T cell receptor (beta chain) was determined in a study of blood T cell repertoires in COVID-19 (dated by TCRdb to about 2020). A note on the overall study: Collaborator samples came from the United States, Italy and Spain and covered acute and convalescent phases of COVID-19. Where available, HLA class I and class II types were taken from metadata supplied by the sample provider and were not determined by assay-based typing. The samples were drawn from two sources: the first 160 participants of the ongoing ImmuneRACE study, and about 1,300 subjects contributed by 6 global collaborators. Subjects who had been exposed to COVID-19, were actively infected with it, or had recovered from it provided the deeply sampled blood TCRbeta repertoires that made up the dataset. Nearly every sample came with metadata listing a de-identified subject ID, COVID-19 status, age in years and sex. The material from the prospective study consisted of cDNA or gDNA derived from T cells, B-cell-depleted T cells, or PBMCs. A freely available public database, intended as a resource for researchers studying the immune response to SARS-CoV-2, is where the repertoires were released. Results and caveats for the whole study, not just this receptor: Clinical and demographic metadata were provided uncurated, with the amount varying by source and participant.

CDR1 and CDR2 are read off the germline V gene (reference sequence) as LNHDA and SQIVND. Its CDR3 holds 14 amino acids, cysteine through phenylalanine. Only CDR3 DNA remains: 42 bases, in frame from the first base. V is trimmed back by 6 bases and J by 11 bases, and the junction contains 7 bases that no gene match accounts for. TCRbeta CDR3 regions were amplified from genomic DNA by means of the immunoSEQ Assay, a bias-controlled multiplex PCR. The original pipeline was this. The number of nucleated cells in each sample was estimated by amplification of reference gene primers within the assay. To quantify the absolute abundance of each unique TCRbeta CDR3 rearrangement, sequence reads were collapsed and filtered. For each sample, productive Simpson clonality was calculated as the square root of Simpson's diversity index over productive rearrangements. TCRdb took over this immuneACCESS table, retaining in-frame rearrangements with V and J assigned. Such tables are incomplete; in checked studies, under half of the missing clones stem from an unresolved V gene, and the remainder is unexplained. V and J calls and clone size come straight from that table; D and trimming were deduced from the DNA. The sample table holds 200,000 to 300,000 clones, of which over 70% were seen once. 8.6% of the sample comes from the top ten.

Details on this clone: Its binding antigen is unknown. The sample holds no much larger clone one base away, and base qualities are not on file.

Whole blood was collected in K2EDTA tubes by collaborating institutions according to the institutions' own protocols. For TCRbeta analysis, collaborators shipped samples as frozen whole blood, isolated PBMCs, or DNA extracted from either of those sample types. Sequencing input: peripheral blood. In this chain, TRBV19 is recombined with TRBJ2-6; 10 of the junction bases match TRBD1. The clonotype originates from a human donor in a cohort sampled during active COVID-19. For the CDR3, the sequence is CASRGDRGLHVLTF. The DNA is as follows: TGTGCCAGTAGGGGGGACAGGGGCCTCCACGTCCTGACTTTC.